This T cell receptor (beta chain) appears in the sequencing data of a study of regulatory T cells in long-lasting Graves disease. CDR3 regions were amplified by Arm-PCR using iRepertoire HTBI primers to build TCR beta libraries. TCRdb re-analysed the multiplex PCR reads in MiXCR, keeping a single row per CDR3 protein. This sample has about half a million distinct CDR3 sequences; 12% occur once, and the top ten carry more than 8%. This clonotype came up many times. Described time point: newly diagnosed GD, antithyroid drugs for less than 3 months. Making the TCR library involved RNA that had been extracted from PBMCs. These data were also reused for a study on T cells in Graves' hyperthyroidism and ophthalmopathy. That publication notes: The hyperthyroidism was newly diagnosed and had lasted under 2 months; the patients were aged 18 to 65. Among thyroid clonotypes expanded above 0.001, most also appeared in blood.

This specimen was peripheral blood mononuclear cells (PBMCs), taken at new diagnosis, from a patient treated with antithyroid drugs. The sequence was obtained from a woman aged 25 to 39 with Graves disease.

The CDR3 region is CASSRRTNNEQFF. As DNA, the CDR3 is TGTGCCAGCAGCCGACGGACTAACAATGAGCAGTTCTTC. The V and J genes are TRBV3-1 and TRBJ2-1, with D possibly being TRBD2 (6 bases). Germline loops: CDR1 LGHDT, CDR2 YNNKEL (reference sequence). Trimming removed 4 bases at V and 5 bases at J, with 9 bases between. The CDR3 totals 13 residues.